What follows are 20 T cell receptor beta chains derived from one specimen sequenced in a study of early T cells in non-severe SARS-CoV-2 infection. TCRdb recomputed calls from the 5' RACE reads with MiXCR, one row per CDR3 protein. The sample has about 26,000 distinct CDR3 sequences; 3.5% to 4.5% are singletons. The sequencing sample was made of whole blood. The receptors were sampled from an adult who was a healthcare worker with PCR-confirmed SARS-CoV-2 infection or an uninfected control (not recorded which).

This clonotype was recorded many times. V usage is TRBV20-1 and J usage is TRBJ2-7, with D possibly being TRBD1 (6 bases). This CDR3 has 12 residues. Trimming pared 6 bases from V and 5 bases from J, leaving 14 bases between. Germline V gene sequence: CDR1 DFQATT, CDR2 SNEGSKA (reference sequence). This CDR3 reads CSAPGQTNEQYF. DNA of the CDR3: TGCAGTGCCCCTGGACAGACGAACGAGCAGTACTTC.

This clonotype came up many times. The rearrangement uses TRBV6-1 and TRBJ1-5; TRBD1 is a possible D gene (5 bases). Germline V gene data show CDR1 as MNHNS and CDR2 as SASEGT. The CDR3 consists of 12 residues. Trimming shortened V by 8 bases and J by 7 bases, and 12 bases separated the two germline ends. Written as DNA, the CDR3 is TGTGCCAGCGCGGGGGATGGCCAGCCCCAGCATTTT. Protein sequence: CASAGDGQPQHF.

There are many counts of this clonotype. The rearrangement links TRBV4-1 to TRBJ1-4; D remains unclear. Trimming left V 3 bases short and J 4 bases short, with 15 bases between. The germline V gene has CDR1 MGHRA and CDR2 YSYEKL. This CDR3 has 16 amino acids. The CDR3 loop reads CASSQGVGRLNEKLFF. The CDR3 bases are TGCGCCAGCAGCCAGGGTGTCGGACGGCTTAATGAAAAACTGTTTTTT.

This clonotype has at least ten counts. V is TRBV29-1 and J is TRBJ2-7; D gene ambiguous. Germline assignment: CDR1 SQVTM and CDR2 ANQGSEA. The CDR3 consists of 11 residues. CDR3 region: CSAQWDYEQYF. The DNA of the CDR3 is TGCAGTGCCCAATGGGATTACGAGCAGTACTTC.

This clonotype was seen a few times. The CDR3 is CSVADRVGSEAFF. The CDR3 DNA sequence: TGCAGCGTCGCGGACAGGGTGGGTAGTGAAGCTTTCTTT. The chain combines TRBV29-1 with TRBJ1-1; 8 nucleotides align to TRBD1. V lost 6 bases to trimming and J lost 7 bases; unmatched junction nucleotides: 10. Germline V lookup: CDR1 SQVTM, CDR2 ANQGSEA. The CDR3 runs to 13 residues. Based on the CDR3 plus reference TRBV29-1 and TRBJ1-1, the full variable domain is SAVISQKPSRDICQRGTSLTIQCQVDSQVTMMFWYRQQPGQSLTLIATANQGSEATYESGFVIDKFPISRPNLTFSTLTVSNMSPEDSSIYLCSVADRVGSEAFFGQGTRLTVV.

This clonotype has a count of ten or more. V gene TRBV3-1 combines with J gene TRBJ2-3, with unresolved D. V gave up 3 bases and J gave up 7 bases, with 11 bases separating them. The germline gives CDR1 LGHDT, CDR2 YNNKEL (reference sequence). The CDR3 totals 13 residues. Here the CDR3 DNA reads TGTGCCAGCAGCCACTTTCGATCTAATACGCAGTATTTT. It yields the protein CASSHFRSNTQYF.

This clonotype was detected ten times or more. CDR3 in amino acids: CSVVAWETQYF. In DNA form, the CDR3 reads TGCAGCGTTGTAGCTTGGGAGACCCAGTACTTC. The chain joins TRBV29-1 to TRBJ2-5; D unresolved. Germline assignment: CDR1 SQVTM and CDR2 ANQGSEA. This CDR3 spans 11 amino acids. Trimming shortened V by 4 bases and J by 5 bases, and 8 bases separated the two germline ends.

This clonotype has ten or more counts. The chain couples TRBV19 to TRBJ2-3; D possibly corresponds to TRBD2 (6 bases). Germline assignment: CDR1 LNHDA and CDR2 SQIVND (reference sequence). Trimming stripped 5 bases from V and 8 bases from J, with 11 bases between. The CDR3 spans 12 residues. CDR3 nucleotides: TGTGCCAGTAGTCCCCGCGGGGTTACGCAGTATTTT. Translation gives CASSPRGVTQYF.

This chain links TRBV21-1 with TRBJ1-1; the table's D call, TRBD1, was not checked against the DNA. TRBV21-1 is designated a pseudogene. This CDR3 has 14 residues. This CDR3 is CASKRRGRNTEAFF. DNA of the CDR3: TGTGCCAGCAAAAGGAGGGGGCGCAACACTGAAGCTTTCTTT.

This clonotype came up many times. The rearrangement links TRBV6-5 to TRBJ2-1, with D tentatively TRBD1 (6 bases). Germline V gene data show CDR1 as MNHEY and CDR2 as SVGAGI. V dropped 7 bases and J dropped 4 bases, with 17 bases sitting between them. The CDR3 length is 15 residues. The CDR3 here is CASTNLGQLYNEQFF. CDR3 DNA: TGTGCCAGCACCAATCTAGGACAGTTGTACAATGAGCAGTTCTTC.

V usage is TRBV20-1 and J usage is TRBJ2-1, with a possible D match to TRBD1 (7 bases). CDR1 is DFQATT, CDR2 SNEGSKA, per germline (reference sequence). The CDR3 consists of 14 residues. V lost 3 bases and J lost 7, with 16 bases in between. The CDR3 protein is CSASRQGGSNEQFF. The DNA of the CDR3 is TGCAGTGCTAGTCGTCAGGGGGGATCAAATGAGCAGTTCTTC.

As concerns this clonotype: This may be a read error: a much more frequent sequence differs by one nucleotide. This chain links TRBV20-1 with TRBJ1-6; D might be TRBD1 (6 bases). In germline, CDR1 is DFQATT, CDR2 SNEGSKA (reference sequence). CDR3 length: 15 residues. CDR3 protein: CCAPTSTGYNSPLHF. Here the CDR3 DNA reads TGCTGTGCCCCGACCTCCACAGGGTATAATTCACCCCTCCACTTT.

This clonotype was found many times. The chain employs TRBV7-9 and TRBJ1-6; D is unresolved. V was shortened by 1 base and J by 7 bases, with 11 bases between the two germline ends. This CDR3 spans 15 amino acids. Germline assignment: CDR1 SEHNR and CDR2 FQNEAQ (reference sequence). The CDR3 sequence: CASSLVAAPNSPLHF. CDR3 nucleotide sequence: TGTGCCAGCAGCTTAGTCGCGGCACCCAATTCACCCCTCCACTTT.

This clonotype was recorded many times. J is TRBJ2-7 and V is TRBV5-1; TRBD2 might be the D (6 bases). Trimming cost V 0 bases and J 2 bases, with 12 bases left between them. The CDR3 extends over 15 amino acids. The germline CDR1 and CDR2 sequences are SGHRS and YFSETQ. The CDR3 DNA reads as TGCGCCAGCAGCTTGGATGGAGGGCCTACCTACGAGCAGTACTTC. This translates into CASSLDGGPTYEQYF.

This clonotype was recorded at least ten times. This rearrangement joins TRBV12-3 or TRBV12-4 to TRBJ1-1; possible D gene TRBD1, 6 bases. This CDR3 region has 14 residues. V was shortened by 3 bases and J by 8 bases, with 16 bases between the two germline ends. CDR3 amino acids: CASSFMDSKQEAFF. CDR3 DNA sequence: TGTGCCAGCAGTTTCATGGACAGCAAACAAGAAGCTTTCTTT.

This clonotype has ten or more counts. The chain joins TRBV18 to TRBJ2-3; the D is unclear. This CDR3 is 15 amino acids long. CDR1 is KGHSH, CDR2 LQKENI, per germline. V lost 1 base and J lost 4, with 12 bases in between. The CDR3 DNA follows: TGTGCCAGCTCACCACTCTTCCGAGTACCAGATACGCAGTATTTT. It specifies CASSPLFRVPDTQYF.

This clonotype was seen many times. J is TRBJ1-6 and V is TRBV7-4; D gene unclear. V was pared by 2 bases and J by 9 bases, with 5 bases between. Germline values: CDR1 SGHVT, CDR2 SQSDAQ. The CDR3 consists of 12 residues. In nucleotides, the CDR3 is TGTGCCAGCAGCTTAAGGTGTTCACCCCTCCACTTT. Its translation is CASSLRCSPLHF. Looking up the rest from reference TRBV7-4 and TRBJ1-6 gives the full variable domain: GAGVSQSPRYKVAKRGRDVALRCDSISGHVTLYWYRQTLGQGSEVLTYSQSDAQRDKSGRPSGRFSAERPERSVSTLKIQRTEQGDSAVYLCASSLRCSPLHFGNGTRLTVT.

This clonotype was seen at least ten times. The V gene is TRBV10-2, the J gene TRBJ2-1, with TRBD2 identical over 8 bases. Losses at the gene ends were 2 bases for V and 7 bases for J; bases not matched to a gene: 4. Germline V gives CDR1 WSHSY, CDR2 SAAADI. The CDR3 runs to 14 residues. Here the CDR3 DNA reads TGCGCCAGCAGTGAGCGGGGGGGCAAAAATGAGCAGTTCTTC. Translated: CASSERGGKNEQFF.

This sequence joins TRBV12-3 or TRBV12-4 and TRBJ2-5; D is ambiguous. V dropped 2 bases and J dropped 2 bases, with 6 bases sitting between them. The CDR3 loop spans 13 amino acids. CDR3 residues: CASSLNEQETQYF. CDR3 nucleotides: TGTGCCAGCAGTTTAAATGAGCAAGAGACCCAGTACTTC.

This clonotype was counted at least ten times. J is TRBJ2-2 and V is TRBV10-1; D might be TRBD1 (6 bases). Germline CDR1 is WNHNN and CDR2 is SYGVQD (reference sequence). This CDR3 is built from 15 residues. The V gene lost 4 bases and the J gene lost 5 bases, with 14 bases spanning the gap. Written as DNA, the CDR3 is TGCGCCAGCAGTGTTTCCAGGGGTTGGACCGGGGAGCTGTTTTTT. Translation: CASSVSRGWTGELFF.